These 15 T cell receptor beta chains were all obtained from the same sample, sequenced in a study of beta chain features in type 1 diabetes. TCRB transcripts that were expressed got sequenced, as all of the isolated RNA had been reverse transcribed. Clones were read by immunoSEQ multiplex PCR, and TCRdb kept only the in-frame ones, dropping some. The sample carries over 700,000 clones, roughly 17% recorded once. The sequenced sample consisted of naive CD4+ T cells from blood. Receptors originate from a woman between 18 and 29 years old in good health.

The table lists this clone with a few counts. J is TRBJ2-1 and V is TRBV7-9; D may be TRBD2 (7 bases). Per the germline V gene, CDR1 is SEHNR and CDR2 is FQNEAQ (reference sequence). The CDR3 totals 16 residues. With 5 bases removed from V and 9 bases from J, the gap between germline ends came to 23 bases. The chain's CDR3 is CASSLKRDTRDGEQFF. The DNA for the CDR3 is TGTGCCAGCAGCCTTAAGCGGGACACGCGGGACGGTGAGCAGTTCTTC.

This rearrangement joins TRBV7-2 to TRBJ1-2; D may be TRBD1 (5 bases). Germline CDR1 is SGHTA and CDR2 is FQGNSA. V was clipped by 5 bases and J by 2 bases, with 12 bases between them. The CDR3 extends over 14 amino acids. CDR3 sequence (DNA): TGTGCCAGCAGCCCCGGGGGGGGGAACTATGGCTACACCTTC. Residues: CASSPGGGNYGYTF.

The chain couples TRBV19 to TRBJ2-3; possibly TRBD1 for D (6 bases). V was shortened by 4 bases and J by 3 bases, with 17 bases between the two germline ends. The CDR3 has 16 residues. Per the germline V gene, CDR1 is LNHDA and CDR2 is SQIVND (reference sequence). CDR3 sequence: CASSTERGSGTDTQYF. The CDR3 bases are TGTGCCAGTAGTACGGAGAGGGGGAGTGGGACAGATACGCAGTATTTT.

The chain uses TRBV25-1 and TRBJ2-1, with D perhaps TRBD2 (6 bases). The germline CDR1 and CDR2 sequences are MGHDK and SYGVNS. This CDR3 has 13 residues. V gave up 6 bases and J gave up 5 bases, with 11 bases separating them. The CDR3 DNA reads as TGTGCCAGCAGGCGGGACTTGAACAATGAGCAGTTCTTC. This codes for CASRRDLNNEQFF.

The chain combines TRBV7-2 with TRBJ1-2; 7 bases are a match to TRBD1. Trimming at V came to 5 bases and at J to 1 base, leaving 16 bases not matched to a gene. Germline values: CDR1 SGHTA, CDR2 FQGNSA. This CDR3 comprises 18 residues. The CDR3 is CASSPRRYRGPVNYGYTF. CDR3 nucleotide sequence: TGTGCCAGCAGCCCAAGACGGTACAGGGGACCAGTTAACTATGGCTACACCTTC.

To note about this clone: The germline gene is not matched at one end of the junction; a read error may be the cause. The V call is TRBV28, the J call TRBJ2-4; possibly TRBD1 for D (6 bases). The germline V gene has CDR1 MDHEN and CDR2 SYDVKM. This CDR3 region has 15 residues. The CDR3 is CAGSLPGTGRNIQYF. The CDR3, as DNA: TGTGCCGGCAGTCTACCGGGTACAGGGAGAAACATTCAGTACTTC.

There are a few counts of this clone. The chain carries TRBV10-3 and TRBJ2-7; 8 bases agree with TRBD2. V was clipped by 5 bases and J by 6 bases; unmatched bases: 9. The CDR3 is 14 amino acids. Germline V gene sequence: CDR1 ENHRY, CDR2 SYGVKD. The CDR3 DNA sequence: TGTGCCATCAGTTCAGGGACTAGATCTACCGAGCAGTACTTC. It specifies CAISSGTRSTEQYF.

This clone appeared a few times. The V gene is TRBV5-4, the J gene TRBJ2-1; 9 nucleotides line up with TRBD2. Germline CDR1 reads SGHNT; CDR2 reads YYREEE (reference sequence). CDR3 length: 17 residues. Trimming removed 4 bases from V and 12 bases from J; junction bases left unmatched: 20. The CDR3 DNA follows: TGTGCCAGCAGCCTCGCGGCGCGAGCGGGGGGACTGAGTGGGCAGTTCTTC. It codes for CASSLAARAGGLSGQFF.

The gene calls are TRBV6-5 and TRBJ2-7; D gene uncertain. Trimming removed 5 bases from V and 5 bases from J, with 19 bases in between. The CDR3 has 15 amino acids. Germline values: CDR1 MNHEY, CDR2 SVGAGI. CDR3 bases: TGTGCCAGCAGTCCTCTCTGGCCCATAAGCCACGAGCAGTACTTC. Protein sequence: CASSPLWPISHEQYF.

V is TRBV7-2 and J is TRBJ2-1; TRBD2 matches at 16 bases. Germline values: CDR1 SGHTA, CDR2 FQGNSA. Trimming cost V 5 bases and J 7 bases; bases outside gene matches: 14. This CDR3 has 19 residues. DNA for the CDR3: TGTGCCAGCAGCCAACCCCCGGGACTAGCGGGAGGGCCTGTTAATGAGCAGTTCTTC. It codes for CASSQPPGLAGGPVNEQFF.

V is TRBV2 and J is TRBJ2-5; possible D gene TRBD2, 5 bases. V was pared by 4 bases and J by 4 bases, with 10 bases between. The germline gives CDR1 SNHLY, CDR2 FYNNEI. CDR3 size: 13 residues. The CDR3 sequence: CASSGEGRETQYF. Written as DNA, the CDR3 is TGTGCCAGCAGTGGCGAGGGTAGAGAGACCCAGTACTTC.

This clone was found a few times. This chain links TRBV7-9 with TRBJ1-1, with 8 bases aligning to TRBD1. The ends lost 5 bases at V and 4 bases at J; junction bases unmatched: 9. In germline, CDR1 is SEHNR, CDR2 FQNEAQ (reference sequence). CDR3 length equals 15 residues. The CDR3 spells CASSPQTGESTEAFF. The CDR3 DNA sequence: TGTGCCAGCAGCCCTCAGACAGGGGAAAGCACTGAAGCTTTCTTT.

This sequence joins TRBV2 and TRBJ2-7; 7 positions match TRBD2. The CDR3 has 14 amino acids. The germline gives CDR1 SNHLY, CDR2 FYNNEI. J gave up 9 bases and V 0 bases, and 8 bases lay outside the gene matches. The CDR3 protein is CASSEAGGPRGQYF. DNA for the CDR3: TGTGCCAGCAGTGAAGCGGGAGGGCCCCGCGGGCAGTACTTC.

This clone was seen more than once but under ten times. A read error may account for a junction end that differs from germline. V usage is TRBV7-2 and J usage is TRBJ1-2; D unresolved. The CDR3 is made up of 12 amino acids. Looked up from germline, CDR1 is SGHTA and CDR2 is FQGNSA. The CDR3 loop is CASTLLVEGYTF. The CDR3 coding sequence is TGTGCCAGCACCTTACTGGTGGAGGGCTACACCTTC.

This clone was picked up a small number of times. This chain uses TRBV7-3 with TRBJ1-1, with D maybe TRBD1 (6 bases). CDR3 size: 14 residues. The germline V gene encodes CDR1 SGHTA and CDR2 FQGTGA. Trimming took off 5 bases at V and 3 bases at J, with 13 bases between the two ends. Here the CDR3 DNA reads TGTGCCAGCAGCCCGACAGGTACGGACACTGAAGCTTTCTTT. It is translated as CASSPTGTDTEAFF.